A selection of T cell receptor beta chains follows, all from one sample in a study of early T cells in non-severe SARS-CoV-2 infection. From the 5' RACE reads, TCRdb called clonotypes with MiXCR, one entry per CDR3 protein. The sample has about 56,000 distinct CDR3 sequences; over 12% are singletons. Sequenced material: whole blood, taken at baseline. These receptors were taken from an adult who was a healthcare worker with PCR-confirmed SARS-CoV-2 infection or an uninfected control (not recorded which). Both conserved end residues are part of each CDR3. The order of the fields is V gene, CDR3 protein.

TRBV10-3	CAITLGTGELFF
TRBV30	CAWSSAGFRAGELFF
TRBV2	CAIRDRSTDTQYF
TRBV5-1	CASSPGDFGEQYF
TRBV20-1	CSARSATGELFF
TRBV4-2	CASSQDGTLAYEQYF
TRBV6-2/TRBV6-3	CASSNYEQYF
TRBV19	CATTWTAYNEQFF
TRBV6-6	CASSQGLAGAKPYAGQYF
TRBV6-4	CASTPVAGDGSYGYTF
TRBV5-1	CASSSLAGGLTDTQYF
TRBV4-1	CASSPYPRDVYEQYF
TRBV7-2	CASSSASGNTIYF
TRBV5-1	CASSPTKRGEALHF
TRBV7-8	CASSLGTAIAKNIQYF
TRBV7-6	CASSSPLNTGELFF
TRBV6-2/TRBV6-3	CASSYLGQGAYEQYF
TRBV19	CASSIPGQGYNEQFF
TRBV6-4	CASSVDGGIYNEQFF
TRBV5-4	CASSFEDGSTDTQYF
TRBV7-6	CASSTSTEASGRKRVYEQYF
TRBV20-1	CSAKGGASKEAFF
TRBV2	CASSTGTRTNEQFF
TRBV6-1	CASRGLAGSTDTQYF
TRBV28	CATPLRLSQETQYF
TRBV29-1	CSVGGVPGRYEQYF
TRBV12-3/TRBV12-4	CASSFLLAQYF
TRBV2	CASSGPQGYEQYF
TRBV24-1	CATSDSTGFGTDTQYF
TRBV6-6	CASFPSRTSGRTADTQYF
TRBV5-1	CASRTGQLAEAFF
TRBV28	CASSPWTGNTEAFF
TRBV2	CAGSDNQETQYF
TRBV27	CASSLTLGGELFF
TRBV4-1	CASSHRQGGNQPQHF
TRBV4-1	CASSQGRGPADTQYF
TRBV4-2	CASSQELAGGSSETQYF
TRBV4-2	CASSHNQGESGANVLTF
TRBV15	CATRPGTWGGELFF
TRBV7-2	CASSFLSGRFRDTQYF
TRBV7-9	CASSSGTGPWETQYF
TRBV11-2	CASSFGFSGSVAYNEQFF
TRBV2	CASSGDAEQYF
TRBV27	CASSLSDTGVSPLHF
TRBV7-2	CATHDGTVNTGELFF
TRBV20-1	CSAPFVAFGKDGYTF
TRBV7-2	CASSLSRDEQYF
TRBV15	CATSSGVNTGELFF
TRBV28	CASRPSPGTGDARADTQYF
TRBV19	CASSIPGGLQPQHF
TRBV3-1	CASSQGWGTDTQYF
TRBV18	CASSPLKGGQPQHF
TRBV5-1	CASWVGIHSTDTQYF